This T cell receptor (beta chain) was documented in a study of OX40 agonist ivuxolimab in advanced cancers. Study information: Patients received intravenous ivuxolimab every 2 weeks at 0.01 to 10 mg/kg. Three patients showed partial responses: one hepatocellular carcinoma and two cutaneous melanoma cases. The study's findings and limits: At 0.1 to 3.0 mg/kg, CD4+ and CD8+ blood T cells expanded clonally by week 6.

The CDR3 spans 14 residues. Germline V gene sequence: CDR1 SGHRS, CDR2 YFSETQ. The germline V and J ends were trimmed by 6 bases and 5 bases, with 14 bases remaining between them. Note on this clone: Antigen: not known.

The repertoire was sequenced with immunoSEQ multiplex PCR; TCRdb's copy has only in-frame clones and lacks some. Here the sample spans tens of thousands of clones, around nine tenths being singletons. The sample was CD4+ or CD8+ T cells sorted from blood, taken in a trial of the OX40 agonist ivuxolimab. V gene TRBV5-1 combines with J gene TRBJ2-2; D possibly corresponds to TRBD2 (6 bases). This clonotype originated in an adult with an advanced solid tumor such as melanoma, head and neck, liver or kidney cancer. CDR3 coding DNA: TGCGCCAGCACCGGGACTTCGGGGACCGGGGAGCTGTTTTTT. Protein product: CASTGTSGTGELFF.